This T cell receptor (beta chain) was observed in a study of shared T cell receptors in the human thymus. Generated by immunoSEQ multiplex PCR, the TCRdb table keeps only in-frame clones and is missing some. The sample shows hundreds of thousands of clones, around 87% of them seen only once. V was clipped by 4 bases and J by 5 bases; unmatched bases: 8. Germline V gene sequence: CDR1 MNHNY, CDR2 SVGAGI (reference sequence). This CDR3 comprises 15 residues. The sample was also reused in another study, on human thymus T cells. That paper notes: Repertoires from thymus and blood appeared to show biased V and J gene usage. A high degree of thymic repertoire overlap among unrelated individuals was reported in related research.

Sequencing was done on a sample of thymocytes. The TCR comes from a boy younger than two with a congenital heart defect. The V gene is TRBV6-6, the J gene TRBJ2-5; 9 bases are a match to TRBD1. CDR3 sequence reads: CASSFSPGQGETQYF. Here the CDR3 DNA reads TGTGCCAGCAGTTTCTCCCCAGGACAGGGGGAGACCCAGTACTTC.